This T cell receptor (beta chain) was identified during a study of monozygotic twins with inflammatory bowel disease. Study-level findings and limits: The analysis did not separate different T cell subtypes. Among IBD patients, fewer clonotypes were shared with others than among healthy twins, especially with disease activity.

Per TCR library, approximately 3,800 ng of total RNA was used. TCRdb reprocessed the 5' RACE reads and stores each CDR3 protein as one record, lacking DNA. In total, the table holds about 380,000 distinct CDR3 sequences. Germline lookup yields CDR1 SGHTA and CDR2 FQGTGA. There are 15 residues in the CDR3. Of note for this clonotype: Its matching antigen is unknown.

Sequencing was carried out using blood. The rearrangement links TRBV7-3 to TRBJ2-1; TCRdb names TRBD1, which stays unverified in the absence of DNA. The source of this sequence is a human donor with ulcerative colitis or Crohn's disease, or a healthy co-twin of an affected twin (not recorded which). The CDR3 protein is CASSGVPGQGIEQLF. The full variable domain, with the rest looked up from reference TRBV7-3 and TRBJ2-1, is GAGVSQTPSNKVTEKGKYVELRCDPISGHTALYWYRQSLGQGPEFLIYFQGTGAADDSGLPNDRFFAVRPEGSVSTLKIQRTERGDSAVYLCASSGVPGQGIEQLFGPGTRLTVL.